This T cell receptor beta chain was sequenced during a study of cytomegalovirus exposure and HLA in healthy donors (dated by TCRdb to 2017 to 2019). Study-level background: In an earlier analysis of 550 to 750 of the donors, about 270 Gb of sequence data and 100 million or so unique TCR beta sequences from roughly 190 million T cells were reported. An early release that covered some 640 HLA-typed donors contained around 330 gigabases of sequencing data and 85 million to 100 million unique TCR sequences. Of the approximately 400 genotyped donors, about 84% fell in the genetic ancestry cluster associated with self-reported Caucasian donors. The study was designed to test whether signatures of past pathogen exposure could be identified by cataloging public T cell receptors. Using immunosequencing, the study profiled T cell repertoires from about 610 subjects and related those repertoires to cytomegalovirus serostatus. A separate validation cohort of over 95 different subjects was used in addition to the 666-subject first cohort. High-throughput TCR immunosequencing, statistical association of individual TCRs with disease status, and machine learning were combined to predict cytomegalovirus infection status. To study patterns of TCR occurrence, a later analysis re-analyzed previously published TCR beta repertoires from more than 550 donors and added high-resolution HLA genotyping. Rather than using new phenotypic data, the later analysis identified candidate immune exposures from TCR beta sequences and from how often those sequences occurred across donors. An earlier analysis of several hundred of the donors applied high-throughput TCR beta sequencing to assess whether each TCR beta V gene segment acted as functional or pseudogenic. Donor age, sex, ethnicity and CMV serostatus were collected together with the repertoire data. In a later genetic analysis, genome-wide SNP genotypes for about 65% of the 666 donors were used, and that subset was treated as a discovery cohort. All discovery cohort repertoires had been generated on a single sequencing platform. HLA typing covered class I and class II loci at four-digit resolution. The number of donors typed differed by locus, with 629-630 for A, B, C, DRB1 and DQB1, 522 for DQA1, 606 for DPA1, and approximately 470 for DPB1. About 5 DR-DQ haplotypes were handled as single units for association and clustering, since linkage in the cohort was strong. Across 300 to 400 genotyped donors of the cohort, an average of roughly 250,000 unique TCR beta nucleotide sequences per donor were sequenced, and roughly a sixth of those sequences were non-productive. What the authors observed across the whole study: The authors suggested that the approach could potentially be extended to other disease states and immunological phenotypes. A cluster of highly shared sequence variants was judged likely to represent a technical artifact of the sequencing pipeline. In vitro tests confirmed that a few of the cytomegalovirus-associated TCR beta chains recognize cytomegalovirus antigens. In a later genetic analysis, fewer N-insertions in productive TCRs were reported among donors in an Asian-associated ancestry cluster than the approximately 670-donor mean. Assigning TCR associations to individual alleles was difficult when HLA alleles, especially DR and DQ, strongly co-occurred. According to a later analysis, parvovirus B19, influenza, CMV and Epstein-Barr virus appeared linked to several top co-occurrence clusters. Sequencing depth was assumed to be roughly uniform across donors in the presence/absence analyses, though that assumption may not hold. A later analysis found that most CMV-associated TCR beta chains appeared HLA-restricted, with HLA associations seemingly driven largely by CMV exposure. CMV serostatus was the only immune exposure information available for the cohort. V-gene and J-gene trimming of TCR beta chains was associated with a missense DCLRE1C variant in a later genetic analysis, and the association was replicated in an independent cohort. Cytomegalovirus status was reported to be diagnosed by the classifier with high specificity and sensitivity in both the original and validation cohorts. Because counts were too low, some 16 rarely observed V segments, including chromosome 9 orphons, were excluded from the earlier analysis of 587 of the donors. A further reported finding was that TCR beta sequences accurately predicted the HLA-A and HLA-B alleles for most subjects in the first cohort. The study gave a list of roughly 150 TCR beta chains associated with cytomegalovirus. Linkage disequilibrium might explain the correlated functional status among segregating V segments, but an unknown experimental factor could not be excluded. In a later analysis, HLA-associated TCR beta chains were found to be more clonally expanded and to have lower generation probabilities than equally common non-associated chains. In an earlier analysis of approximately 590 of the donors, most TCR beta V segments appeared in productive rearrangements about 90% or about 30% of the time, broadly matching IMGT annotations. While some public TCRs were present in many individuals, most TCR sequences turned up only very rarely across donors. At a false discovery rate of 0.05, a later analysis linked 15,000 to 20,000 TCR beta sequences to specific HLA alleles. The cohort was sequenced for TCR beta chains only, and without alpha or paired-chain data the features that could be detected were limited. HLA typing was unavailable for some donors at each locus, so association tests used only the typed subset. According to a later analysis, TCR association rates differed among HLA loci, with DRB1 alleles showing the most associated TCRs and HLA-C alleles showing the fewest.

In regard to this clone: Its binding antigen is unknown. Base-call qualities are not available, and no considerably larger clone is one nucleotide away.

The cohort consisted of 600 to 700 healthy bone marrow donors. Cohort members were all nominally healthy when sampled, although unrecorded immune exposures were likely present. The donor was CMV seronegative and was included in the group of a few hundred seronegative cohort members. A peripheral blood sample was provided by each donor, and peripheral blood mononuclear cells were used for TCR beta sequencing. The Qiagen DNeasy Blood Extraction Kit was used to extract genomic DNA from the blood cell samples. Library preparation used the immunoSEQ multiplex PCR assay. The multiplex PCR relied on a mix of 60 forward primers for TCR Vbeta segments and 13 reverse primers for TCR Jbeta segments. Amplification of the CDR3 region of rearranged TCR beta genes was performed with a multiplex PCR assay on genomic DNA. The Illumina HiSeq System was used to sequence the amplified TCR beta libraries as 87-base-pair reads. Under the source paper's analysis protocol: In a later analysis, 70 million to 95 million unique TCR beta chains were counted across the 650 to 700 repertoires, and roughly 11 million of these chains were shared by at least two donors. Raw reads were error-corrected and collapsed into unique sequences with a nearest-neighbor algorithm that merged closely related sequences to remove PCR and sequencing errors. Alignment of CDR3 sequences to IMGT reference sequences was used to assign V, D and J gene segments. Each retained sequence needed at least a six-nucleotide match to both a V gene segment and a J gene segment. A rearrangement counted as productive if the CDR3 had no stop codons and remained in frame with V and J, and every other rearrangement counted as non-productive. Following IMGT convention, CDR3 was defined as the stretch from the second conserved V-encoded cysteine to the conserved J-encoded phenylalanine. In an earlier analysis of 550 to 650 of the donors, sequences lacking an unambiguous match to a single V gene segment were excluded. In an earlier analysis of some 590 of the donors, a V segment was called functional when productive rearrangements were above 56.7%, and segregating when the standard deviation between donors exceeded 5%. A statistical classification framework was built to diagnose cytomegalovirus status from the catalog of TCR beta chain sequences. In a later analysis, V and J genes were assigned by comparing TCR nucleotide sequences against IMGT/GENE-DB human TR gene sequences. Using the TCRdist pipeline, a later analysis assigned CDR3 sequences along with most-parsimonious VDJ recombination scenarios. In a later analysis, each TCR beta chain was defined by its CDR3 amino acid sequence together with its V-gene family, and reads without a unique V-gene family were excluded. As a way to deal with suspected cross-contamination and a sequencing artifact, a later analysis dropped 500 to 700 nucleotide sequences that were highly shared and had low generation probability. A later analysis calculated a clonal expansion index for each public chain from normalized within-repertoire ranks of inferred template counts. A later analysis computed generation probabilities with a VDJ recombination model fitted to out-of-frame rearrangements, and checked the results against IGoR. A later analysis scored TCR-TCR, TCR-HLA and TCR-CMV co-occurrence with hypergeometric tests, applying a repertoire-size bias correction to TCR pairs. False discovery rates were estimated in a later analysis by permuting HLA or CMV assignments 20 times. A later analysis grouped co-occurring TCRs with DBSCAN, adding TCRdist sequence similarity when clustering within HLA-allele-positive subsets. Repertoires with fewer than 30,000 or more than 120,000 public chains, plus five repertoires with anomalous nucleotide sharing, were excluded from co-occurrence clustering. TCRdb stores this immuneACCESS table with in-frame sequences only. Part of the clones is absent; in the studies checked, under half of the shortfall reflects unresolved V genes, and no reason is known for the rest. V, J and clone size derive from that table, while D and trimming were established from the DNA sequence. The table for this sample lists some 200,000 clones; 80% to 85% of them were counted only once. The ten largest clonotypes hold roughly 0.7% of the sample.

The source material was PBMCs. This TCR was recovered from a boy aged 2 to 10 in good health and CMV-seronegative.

The CDR3 has the sequence CAISARDRDNGYTF. Read as DNA, the sequence is TGTGCCATCAGTGCGAGGGACAGGGACAATGGCTACACCTTC. The V and J segments used are TRBV10-3 and TRBJ1-2; TRBD1 matches 9 bases in the middle. Taken from cysteine to phenylalanine, the CDR3 has 14 residues. Just the 42-base CDR3 DNA is kept, in frame starting at base 1. After removal of 4 bases from V and 6 bases from J, the junction retains 6 bases not matched to a gene. CDR1 and CDR2 were assigned from the germline V gene as ENHRY and SYGVKD.